The rows below give T cell receptor beta chains drawn from one sample of a study of somatic mutations in cytotoxic T cells in rheumatoid arthritis. Repertoires were generated with immunoSEQ multiplex PCR, while TCRdb's copy carries only in-frame clones and drops some. This sample has tens of thousands of clones, with approximately 78% found just once. Sequencing used CD8+ T cells sorted from blood. Every receptor here comes from an adult with rheumatoid arthritis. The conserved cysteine and the conserved F or W are not part of the CDR3 here. Each record gives: D gene, V gene, CDR3 protein. D genes are given only for firm matches.

>-|TRBV6-5
ASSPWKGNQPQH
>TRBD1|TRBV4-3
ASSQRQGKWNIQY
>-|TRBV13
ASRLQNNEQF
>TRBD1|TRBV6-5
ASSYSTTGANSPLH
>TRBD1|TRBV10-3
AISGSLGQGTYEQY
>-|TRBV19
ASSISGPKGSDTQY
>-|TRBV11-2
ASSLEGLMGGTEAF
>-|TRBV5-6
ASRRMGEFALEAF
>-|TRBV7-8
ASSPRTAPFEQY
>-|TRBV6-6
ASSLLNTEAF
>-|TRBV2
ASSPRDTRSYNSPLH
>-|TRBV7-6
ASSPRTLMNTEAF
>-|TRBV2
ASSEGPRDTIY
>-|TRBV12-2
ASRLVGASGGKVDTQY
>-|TRBV10-3
AISDLPGLHGSNQPQH
>-|TRBV7-9
ASSFAGRGRAEKLF
>TRBD1|TRBV7-3
ASSLLTGEAGELF
>TRBD2|TRBV7-9
ASTGYRRGVGEQY
>TRBD2|TRBV7-9
ASSSLSSGGLSYEQY
>TRBD1|TRBV13
ASSPRQGQDTQY
>TRBD1|TRBV27
ASSPRQGADEKLF
>-|TRBV15
ATSRDSSGGEYEQY
>TRBD1|TRBV29-1
SVMGQGPSYEQY
>-|TRBV15
ATRPAQNTGELF
>TRBD1|TRBV11-2
ASSSLDRGAENEQF
>-|TRBV27
ASSLVQSYEQY
>-|TRBV14
ASSPTRNSYNEQF
>-|TRBV6-1
ASSATPENIGNTEAF
>-|TRBV4-3
ASSLGLYNSPLH